This T cell receptor beta chain was sequenced for a study of T cell changes during pregnancy in multiple sclerosis. The table came from immunoSEQ multiplex PCR; TCRdb's copy has only in-frame clones and leaves some out. The data hold roughly 33,000 clones, with approximately 90% observed a single time. Sequenced material: CD4+ T cells from peripheral blood mononuclear cells, taken in the third trimester of pregnancy. The TCR originated in a female donor in good health, enrolled as a control in a pregnancy study.

CDR3 DNA: TGTGCCAGCAGTGTGATAGGGGGAGATACGCAGTATTTT. Translated, it gives CASSVIGGDTQYF. V usage is TRBV2 and J usage is TRBJ2-3, with D tentatively TRBD1 (6 bases). Between the trimmed V and J ends, which lost 4 bases and 5 bases, there was a span of 10 bases. The CDR3 has 13 residues. Germline assignment: CDR1 SNHLY and CDR2 FYNNEI.